This TCR beta chain derives from a study of tumor-infiltrating lymphocytes in primary liver carcinoma. Co-extracting RNA and DNA was done with about 20-33 mg of unsorted bulk tissue as input. Tumor samples uniformly had over 85% viable tumor cells. The V gene's germline CDR1 is MNHNY and CDR2 SVGAGI (reference sequence). The CDR3 sequence is 16 residues long. Overall study findings and caveats: Tumors had a top-250-clone fraction that was significantly higher than blood (p = 0.039). There were only about 8-25% of top clones found in all five tumor regions.

This clonotype has a single count. The antigen is unknown. A junction end diverges from the germline sequence, so it may reflect a read error. A primer matching the constant region was used to make TCR beta cDNA from approximately 0.55 ug of total RNA. Employing slightly modified ARM-PCR, three nested multiplex PCR rounds were run, and these gave rise to the TCR beta libraries. It was with TRBV1-TRBV30 forward primers and a C-beta reverse primer that the first two PCR rounds were run, at roughly 10 cycles each. TCRdb passed the multiplex PCR reads through MiXCR, listing each CDR3 protein once. This table has 95,000 to 100,000 distinct CDR3 sequences, about 62% appearing once.

The TCR was taken from a woman in her fifties or sixties with primary liver carcinoma and hepatitis B virus infection. V gene TRBV6-6 combines with J gene TRBJ1-1, with 8 bases matching TRBD1. Specimen: liver tumor tissue from sampling region 2. As to subset: tumor region T2, inferior pole. CDR3 region: CASSYLTRTGNTEPFF. CDR3 nucleotides: TGTGCCAGCAGTTACCTTACTAGGACAGGGAACACTGAACCTTTCTTT.